This T cell receptor (beta chain) was identified in a study of T cells expressing NK-cell markers. Study in general: Sorted CD3+CD56+NKG2C+, CD3+CD56+NKG2C- and CD3+CD56-NKG2C+ T cells supplied TCR beta repertoires.

Germline CDR1 reads SEHNR; CDR2 reads FQNEAQ (reference sequence). This CDR3 contains 15 residues. TCRdb re-called the 5' RACE reads, yielding one record per CDR3 amino acid sequence without DNA. Reported are over 150,000 distinct CDR3 sequences; the ten largest clones contain around 35%. The sequenced sample was blood T cells: a sorted CD56 or NKG2C T cell subset, CD4+ or CD8+ T cells, or bulk PBMC T cells (not recorded which). The clonotype originates from a woman aged 50 to 65 in good health. The chain recombines TRBV7-9 with TRBJ1-2; the TRBD1 assignment by TCRdb is unverifiable without DNA. The CDR3 reads CASSPPTVANYGYTF.